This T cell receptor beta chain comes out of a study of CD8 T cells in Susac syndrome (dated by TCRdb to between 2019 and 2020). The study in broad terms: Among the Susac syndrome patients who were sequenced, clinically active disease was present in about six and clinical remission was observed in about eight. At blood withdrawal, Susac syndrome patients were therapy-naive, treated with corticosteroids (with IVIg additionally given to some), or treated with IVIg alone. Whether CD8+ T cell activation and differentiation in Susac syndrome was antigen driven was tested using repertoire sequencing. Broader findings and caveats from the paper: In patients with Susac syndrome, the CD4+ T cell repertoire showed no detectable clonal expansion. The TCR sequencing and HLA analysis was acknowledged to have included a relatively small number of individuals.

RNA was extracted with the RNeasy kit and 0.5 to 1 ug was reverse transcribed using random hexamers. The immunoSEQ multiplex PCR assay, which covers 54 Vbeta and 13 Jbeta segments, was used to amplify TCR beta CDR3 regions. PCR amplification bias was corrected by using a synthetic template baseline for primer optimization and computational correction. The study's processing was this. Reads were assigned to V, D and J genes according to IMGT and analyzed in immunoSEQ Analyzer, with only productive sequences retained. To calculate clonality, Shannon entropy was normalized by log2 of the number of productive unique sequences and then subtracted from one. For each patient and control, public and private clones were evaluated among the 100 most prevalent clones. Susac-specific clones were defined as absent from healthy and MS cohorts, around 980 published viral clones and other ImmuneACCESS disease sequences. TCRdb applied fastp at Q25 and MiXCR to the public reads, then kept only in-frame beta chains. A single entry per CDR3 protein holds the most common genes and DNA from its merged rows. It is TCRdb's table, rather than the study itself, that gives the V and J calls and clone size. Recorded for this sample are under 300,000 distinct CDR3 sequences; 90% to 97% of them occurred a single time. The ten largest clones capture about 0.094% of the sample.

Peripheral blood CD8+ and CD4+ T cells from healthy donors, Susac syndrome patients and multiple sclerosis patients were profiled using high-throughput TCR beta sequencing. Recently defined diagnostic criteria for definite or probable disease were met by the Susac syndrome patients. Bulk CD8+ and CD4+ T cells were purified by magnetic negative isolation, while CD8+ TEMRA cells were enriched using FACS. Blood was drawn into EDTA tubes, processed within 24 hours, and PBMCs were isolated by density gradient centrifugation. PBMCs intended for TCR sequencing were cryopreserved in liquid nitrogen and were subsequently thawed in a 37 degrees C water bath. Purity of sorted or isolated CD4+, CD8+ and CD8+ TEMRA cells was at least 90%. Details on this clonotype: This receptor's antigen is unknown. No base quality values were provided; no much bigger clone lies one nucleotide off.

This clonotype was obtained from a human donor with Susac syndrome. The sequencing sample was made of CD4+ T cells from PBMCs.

CDR3 protein: CASSPNRDRGTEAFF. The sequenced DNA: TGTGCCAGCAGCCCAAACCGGGACAGGGGGACTGAAGCTTTCTTT. The chain was built from TRBV7-9 and TRBJ1-1; 11 junctional bases match TRBD1. The germline V gene (reference sequence) sets CDR1 to SEHNR and CDR2 to FQNEAQ. Counted from cysteine to phenylalanine, this CDR3 has 15 amino acids. Of the read, only the CDR3 DNA is kept; its 45 bases are in frame from base 1. Unmatched junction bases come to 7, with V trimmed by 5 bases and J by 5 bases.